The next 24 T cell receptor beta chains were all read from a single sample in a study of cytomegalovirus exposure and HLA in healthy donors. The PCR made use of 60 Vbeta and 13 Jbeta primers. Sequencing used immunoSEQ multiplex PCR; TCRdb keeps in-frame clones, though not all of them. The data hold 65,000 or so clones, with approximately 60% observed a single time. Source material: PBMCs. These receptors were obtained from a man in his thirties or forties in good health and CMV-seronegative.

The genes are TRBV2 and TRBJ2-7; 10 bases line up with TRBD1. Trimming removed 6 bases from V and 5 bases from J; junction bases left unmatched: 7. The CDR3 is 14 amino acids. Germline values: CDR1 SNHLY, CDR2 FYNNEI. In DNA form, the CDR3 reads TGTGCCAGCAGGATGGACAGGGGGTTTCACGAGCAGTACTTC. Residues: CASRMDRGFHEQYF.

The sample holds a few counts of this clone. The rearrangement joins TRBV30 to TRBJ1-5, with 8 bases aligning to TRBD1. CDR1 and CDR2 from the germline V gene are GTSNPN and SVGIG (reference sequence). This CDR3 has 13 amino acids. J was trimmed by 6 bases and V by 8 bases; bases with no gene match: 9. The CDR3 here is CAVRQGAGQPQHF. The DNA for the CDR3 is TGTGCCGTCCGGCAGGGGGCAGGTCAGCCCCAGCATTTT.

The gene calls are TRBV7-8 and TRBJ1-6; TRBD1 matches at 7 bases. Germline CDR1 and CDR2: SGHVS and FQNEAQ. The CDR3 length is 15 residues. V shed 3 bases, J shed 6 bases, and the junction held 5 bases outside the gene matches. The CDR3 region has the DNA TGTGCCAGCAGCTTGCGAGGGGGCCCTAATTCACCCCTCCACTTT. Translation: CASSLRGGPNSPLHF.

J is TRBJ1-5 and V is TRBV25-1; TRBD1 might be the D (5 bases). The ends were cut back, 5 bases at V and 8 bases at J, with 10 bases in the middle. The germline V gene has CDR1 MGHDK and CDR2 SYGVNS. The CDR3 loop spans 12 amino acids. Here the CDR3 reads CASSQGREPQHF. CDR3 in DNA: TGTGCCAGCAGTCAGGGTAGGGAGCCCCAGCATTTT.

This chain links TRBV14 with TRBJ2-3; D is ambiguous. Germline V gives CDR1 SGHDN, CDR2 FVKESK. V lost 3 bases, J lost 2 bases, and 6 bases lay in between. The CDR3 length is 13 residues. The CDR3 region is CASSQGNTDTQYF. As DNA, the CDR3 is TGTGCCAGCAGCCAGGGCAACACAGATACGCAGTATTTT.

The chain combines TRBV7-8 with TRBJ2-7, with D perhaps TRBD1 (5 bases). Per germline, CDR1 SGHVS and CDR2 FQNEAQ. The CDR3 totals 14 residues. Trimming removed 4 bases at V and 0 bases at J, with 10 bases between. For the CDR3, the DNA is TGTGCCAGCAGCTCCAGGGTAAGCTCCTACGAGCAGTACTTC. It codes for CASSSRVSSYEQYF.

This clone was detected a few times. Sequence at one end of the junction differs from germline and may be a read error. The chain combines TRBV29-1 with TRBJ2-1; D might be TRBD1 (7 bases). The CDR3 spans 14 residues. The V gene's germline CDR1 is SQVTM and CDR2 ANQGSEA. The CDR3 sequence is CSVEGLAGGYEQFF. DNA of the CDR3: TGCAGCGTGGAAGGACTGGCAGGGGGGTATGAGCAGTTCTTC.

V is TRBV11-2 and J is TRBJ2-7; D gene unclear. Germline lookup yields CDR1 SGHAT and CDR2 FQNNGV. The CDR3 totals 14 residues. The V end was cut by 2 bases, the J end by 7 bases, with 15 bases between. CDR3 coding DNA: TGTGCCAGCAGCTTACCCCTTAGTTTGAGGGAGCAGTACTTC. Translated: CASSLPLSLREQYF.

The chain combines TRBV5-1 with TRBJ2-7, with 10 bases fitting TRBD2. Germline V gene lookup returns CDR1 SGHRS and CDR2 YFSETQ. This CDR3 contains 16 residues. The V and J ends lost 3 bases and 2 bases, in that order; junction bases with no gene match: 8. CDR3 loop: CASSSPPSGGPYEQYF. In DNA, the CDR3 is TGCGCCAGCAGCTCCCCCCCTAGCGGGGGCCCCTACGAGCAGTACTTC.

The J gene is TRBJ1-5, the V gene TRBV30, with 7 bases identical to TRBD1. J was trimmed by 5 bases and V by 0 bases; bases with no gene match: 4. This CDR3 is built from 14 residues. From germline, CDR1 is GTSNPN and CDR2 SVGIG (reference sequence). The CDR3 nucleotides are TGTGCCTGGAGTGTACTAGGGGGCCATCAGCCCCAGCATTTT. It translates to CAWSVLGGHQPQHF.

The chain employs TRBV6-4 and TRBJ2-5; 9 bases map to TRBD1. The CDR3 sequence is 18 residues long. Trimming removed 5 bases from V and 4 bases from J; junction bases left unmatched: 17. Germline loops: CDR1 MRHNA, CDR2 SNTAGT. CDR3 region: CASSHFHRDREFGETQYF. As DNA, the CDR3 is TGTGCCAGCAGTCATTTCCACCGGGACAGGGAATTCGGAGAGACCCAGTACTTC.

The CDR3 reads CASSLPGQGAMPYSYEQYF. For the CDR3, the DNA is TGTGCCAGCAGCTTGCCGGGACAGGGGGCGATGCCCTACTCCTACGAGCAGTACTTC. V and J are TRBV7-6 and TRBJ2-7, with 12 bases fitting TRBD1. V was pared by 3 bases and J by 0 bases, with 12 bases of the junction left unmatched. The CDR3 sequence is 19 residues long. The V gene's germline CDR1 is SGHVS and CDR2 FNYEAQ.

The chain uses TRBV28 and TRBJ1-6; D perhaps matches TRBD1 (6 bases). V shed 7 bases and J shed 0 bases, with 10 bases lying between them. This CDR3 spans 15 amino acids. Germline V CDR1 and CDR2: MDHEN, SYDVKM. The CDR3 is CASTTGSSYNSPLHF. The CDR3 DNA follows: TGTGCCAGCACCACAGGGAGCTCCTATAATTCACCCCTCCACTTT.

The genes are TRBV4-1 and TRBJ1-5, with 8 bases aligning to TRBD1. The CDR3 totals 18 residues. Unmatched junction bases numbered 16, after V lost 4 bases and J lost 5 bases. Germline V gene lookup returns CDR1 MGHRA and CDR2 YSYEKL. CDR3 sequence: CASSLGGQGANRDQPQHF. The CDR3 region has the DNA TGCGCCAGCAGCCTGGGGGGCCAGGGGGCGAACCGGGATCAGCCCCAGCATTTT.

The chain combines TRBV19 with TRBJ2-3; 7 nucleotides line up with TRBD2. Germline V lookup: CDR1 LNHDA, CDR2 SQIVND (reference sequence). Losses at the gene ends were 6 bases for V and 0 bases for J; bases not matched to a gene: 3. The CDR3 has 14 amino acids. The CDR3 coding sequence is TGTGCCAGTAGCATCGGGGGGAGCACAGATACGCAGTATTTT. Encoded protein: CASSIGGSTDTQYF.

This clone has only one observation. J is TRBJ1-2 and V is TRBV27; D is possibly TRBD1 (5 bases). V lost 5 bases and J 4 bases, leaving 14 bases between the germline ends. The germline V gene encodes CDR1 MNHEY and CDR2 SMNVEV (reference sequence). This CDR3 has 14 amino acids. The CDR3 DNA sequence: TGTGCCAGCAGTCGCCAGGGTGAAGGCTATGGCTACACCTTC. This encodes CASSRQGEGYGYTF.

This chain connects TRBV6-5 to TRBJ1-2; D unresolved. Germline V gene lookup returns CDR1 MNHEY and CDR2 SVGAGI. V gave up 8 bases and J gave up 3 bases, with 10 bases separating them. CDR3 length: 12 residues. The CDR3 is CASGSRYYGYTF. The CDR3 DNA sequence: TGTGCCAGCGGATCCAGGTACTATGGCTACACCTTC.

The chain couples TRBV5-1 to TRBJ1-6, with 7 bases that match TRBD1. V lost 4 bases to trimming and J lost 5 bases; unmatched junction nucleotides: 3. Germline CDR1 SGHRS, CDR2 YFSETQ. The CDR3 loop spans 14 amino acids. CDR3 in DNA: TGCGCCAGCAGCAGGCAGGGGGATAATTCACCCCTCCACTTT. Amino acids: CASSRQGDNSPLHF.

V usage is TRBV4-1 and J usage is TRBJ1-1, with 11 bases identical to TRBD1. CDR1 is MGHRA, CDR2 YSYEKL, per germline. The trim removed 4 bases at V and 6 bases at J, leaving 7 bases unmatched. The CDR3 is made up of 15 amino acids. The CDR3 DNA reads TGCGCCAGCAGCCCTGGACAGGGGGCACGAGCTGAAGCTTTCTTT. This codes for CASSPGQGARAEAFF.

In this sample, this clone turned up a few times. The V gene is TRBV6-1, the J gene TRBJ1-6, with 10 nucleotides matching TRBD1. V dropped 7 bases and J dropped 10; count of bases not matched to a gene: 4. In germline, CDR1 is MNHNS, CDR2 SASEGT. The CDR3 runs to 13 residues. The CDR3 region is CASTPDRGSPLHF. DNA of the CDR3: TGTGCCAGCACCCCGGACAGGGGGTCACCCCTCCACTTT.

The chain joins TRBV6-1 to TRBJ1-5, with D perhaps TRBD1 (6 bases). The CDR3 extends over 15 amino acids. Germline V gene lookup returns CDR1 MNHNS and CDR2 SASEGT. Between the trimmed V and J ends, which lost 2 bases and 1 base, there was a span of 9 bases. CDR3 residues: CASSEYRVSNQPQHF. The CDR3 DNA follows: TGTGCCAGCAGTGAATACAGGGTCAGCAATCAGCCCCAGCATTTT.

The chain joins TRBV7-6 to TRBJ2-5, with 7 bases aligning to TRBD2. The CDR3 runs to 17 residues. J lost 5 bases, V lost 2 bases, and 14 bases had no gene match. The V gene's germline CDR1 is SGHVS and CDR2 FNYEAQ. CDR3 protein: CASSLSAPSGLGETQYF. The CDR3 DNA is TGTGCCAGCAGCTTATCGGCACCTAGCGGCCTGGGGGAGACCCAGTACTTC.

The rearrangement joins TRBV2 to TRBJ1-1; D remains unclear. Trimming left V 4 bases short and J 0 bases short, with 6 bases between. CDR3 length equals 13 residues. Germline CDR1 SNHLY, CDR2 FYNNEI. The CDR3 loop reads CASSGPVNTEAFF. The CDR3 nucleotides are TGTGCCAGCAGTGGTCCGGTGAACACTGAAGCTTTCTTT.

Only a few counts were recorded for this clone. CDR3 coding DNA: TGTGCCAGCAGTCCGAGCGGGGCAGGAGGAGAGACCCAGTACTTC. Its protein product is CASSPSGAGGETQYF. V usage is TRBV2 and J usage is TRBJ2-5; 7 bases fit TRBD2. Unmatched junction bases numbered 10, after V lost 5 bases and J lost 4 bases. The CDR3 has 15 residues. CDR1 is SNHLY, CDR2 FYNNEI, per germline.